A selection of T cell receptor beta chains follows, all from one sample in a study of Graves' ophthalmopathy and Graves' hyperthyroidism. Each CDR3 protein gets one entry after TCRdb re-called the multiplex PCR reads with MiXCR. The table shows about 550,000 distinct CDR3 sequences, with roughly 39% occurring only once. Sequences were obtained from peripheral blood or thyroid tissue (not recorded which). These TCRs come from an adult man with Graves' hyperthyroidism. Both conserved end residues are part of each CDR3. D genes are given only for firm matches. The size entry is marked missing in some rows and otherwise reads once, few, many or a size class.

D gene	V gene	J gene	clone size	CDR3 protein	CDR3 DNA
.	TRBV11-2	TRBJ1-1	many	CASSSYQGSEAFF	TGTGCCAGCAGCTCCTACCAGGGCAGTGAAGCTTTCTTT
.	TRBV19	TRBJ1-4	many	CASSIGLEQNEKLFF	TGTGCCAGTAGTATAGGCTTGGAGCAAAATGAAAAACTGTTTTTT
.	TRBV6-1	TRBJ1-2	many	CASSDTGVYGYTF	TGTGCCAGCAGTGATACGGGGGTCTATGGCTACACCTTC
TRBD2	TRBV7-7	TRBJ2-5	.	CASSFLAGGAETQYF	TGTGCTAGCAGCTTCCTAGCGGGGGGAGCAGAGACCCAGTACTTC
TRBD1	TRBV5-6	TRBJ2-5	.	CASRRDRGWETQYF	TGTGCCAGCAGACGTGACAGGGGTTGGGAGACCCAGTACTTC
.	TRBV11-2	TRBJ1-5	.	CARDSVDFNQPQHF	TGTGCTAGAGATTCGGTCGATTTCAATCAGCCCCAGCATTTT
.	TRBV19	TRBJ1-4	.	CASSPTPATNEKLFF	TGTGCCAGTAGTCCCACACCAGCAACTAATGAAAAACTGTTTTTT
.	TRBV9	TRBJ1-1	.	CASTPGTGIGNTEAFF	TGTGCCAGCACTCCCGGGACCGGGATTGGGAACACTGAAGCTTTCTTT
.	TRBV10-1	TRBJ2-7	few	CASKSLEEYEQYF	TGCGCCAGCAAGAGTCTCGAAGAGTACGAGCAGTACTTC
.	TRBV5-1	TRBJ2-7	many	CASSLTRLGEQYF	TGCGCCAGCAGCTTGACTAGACTTGGCGAGCAGTACTTC
.	TRBV9	TRBJ1-1	few	CASSVVGGPNTEAFF	TGTGCCAGCAGCGTAGTGGGAGGACCTAACACTGAAGCTTTCTTT
TRBD1	TRBV12-3/TRBV12-4	TRBJ1-5	.	CASSQGASQPQHF	TGTGCCAGCAGTCAGGGGGCGAGTCAGCCCCAGCATTTT
.	TRBV7-2	TRBJ1-3	.	CASSLATTNTIYF	TGTGCCAGCAGCTTAGCGACTACGAACACCATATATTTT
TRBD2	TRBV10-3	TRBJ2-5	many	CATHSSGSAETQYF	TGTGCCACCCACTCTAGCGGGAGTGCAGAGACCCAGTACTTC
TRBD2	TRBV7-9	TRBJ2-7	few	CASSLGTSDAYEQYF	TGTGCCAGCAGCCTCGGGACTAGCGACGCCTACGAGCAGTACTTC
.	TRBV9	TRBJ1-5	many	CASSVEGLHNQPQHF	TGTGCCAGCAGCGTGGAGGGACTCCACAATCAGCCCCAGCATTTT
TRBD1	TRBV7-9	TRBJ1-6	once	CASSGGQGRGSPLHF	TGTGCCAGCAGCGGTGGACAGGGGAGAGGATCACCCCTCCACTTT
TRBD1	TRBV19	TRBJ2-7	many	CASSIVTGTVEQYF	TGTGCCAGTAGTATAGTTACAGGGACAGTCGAGCAGTACTTC
TRBD2	TRBV29-1	TRBJ2-5	few	CSLSPGGTQETQYF	TGCAGCTTATCCCCGGGAGGGACACAAGAGACCCAGTACTTC
.	TRBV12-3/TRBV12-4	TRBJ1-5	many	CASSLEMGGFNQPQHF	TGTGCCAGCAGTTTAGAAATGGGAGGATTCAATCAGCCCCAGCATTTT
.	TRBV9	TRBJ2-6	.	CASSVNRDNSGANVLTF	TGTGCCAGCAGCGTGAACAGGGACAACTCTGGGGCCAACGTCCTGACTTTC
TRBD1	TRBV7-9	TRBJ2-7	many	CASSLRQGAREQYF	TGTGCCAGCAGCTTGAGACAGGGGGCGAGGGAGCAGTACTTC
.	TRBV20-1	TRBJ2-3	.	CSARDPWKIRADTQYF	TGCAGTGCTAGAGACCCGTGGAAGATCCGGGCAGATACGCAGTATTTT
.	TRBV6-5	TRBJ1-1	many	CASSYGVRTEAFF	TGTGCCAGCAGTTACGGCGTTAGGACTGAAGCTTTCTTT
.	TRBV29-1	TRBJ2-7	many	CSVAGAYEQYF	TGCAGCGTTGCAGGGGCCTACGAGCAGTACTTC
TRBD1	TRBV15	TRBJ2-7	.	CATSTGTGETYEQYF	TGTGCCACCAGCACCGGGACAGGGGAAACCTACGAGCAGTACTTC
.	TRBV29-1	TRBJ1-2	.	CGVVPIGLYGYTF	TGCGGCGTTGTTCCAATCGGACTATATGGCTACACCTTC
.	TRBV10-3	TRBJ1-5	.	CASSLQGKSNQPQHF	TGTGCCAGCAGTCTACAGGGTAAGAGCAATCAGCCCCAGCATTTT
TRBD1	TRBV6-2/TRBV6-3	TRBJ1-2	.	CASRRGQGAGYGYTF	TGTGCCAGCAGGCGAGGACAGGGGGCCGGCTATGGCTACACCTTC
.	TRBV29-1	TRBJ2-7	.	CSSPEGRSSYEQYF	TGCAGCTCACCGGAAGGACGAAGCTCCTACGAGCAGTACTTC
.	TRBV6-6	TRBJ1-2	many	CASRGGIGYGYTF	TGTGCCAGCAGGGGGGGGATAGGATATGGCTACACCTTC
TRBD2	TRBV29-1	TRBJ2-3	few	CSVEETTGTSGITDTQYF	TGCAGCGTTGAAGAAACGACCGGGACTAGCGGGATAACAGATACGCAGTATTTT
.	TRBV9	TRBJ2-7	.	CASSPSRDYEQYF	TGTGCCAGCAGCCCTTCCCGAGACTACGAGCAGTACTTC
TRBD1	TRBV2	TRBJ1-2	many	CASHKTGGRGSNYGYTF	TGTGCCAGCCACAAAACAGGGGGCCGCGGGTCTAACTATGGCTACACCTTC
TRBD1	TRBV5-8	TRBJ1-3	few	CASSPGQFSGNTIYF	TGTGCCAGCAGCCCGGGACAGTTCTCTGGAAACACCATATATTTT
.	TRBV5-6	TRBJ2-6	.	CASSPPRTGANVLTF	TGTGCCAGCAGCCCTCCTCGGACCGGGGCCAACGTCCTGACTTTC
TRBD1	TRBV29-1	TRBJ1-1	once	CSVTGAKAFF	TGCAGCGTTACAGGGGCTAAAGCTTTCTTT
.	TRBV10-3	TRBJ2-7	many	CAASNRENSYEQYF	TGTGCCGCATCAAACAGAGAGAATTCCTACGAGCAGTACTTC
.	TRBV7-2	TRBJ2-6	.	CASSPRRVYFSGANVLTF	TGTGCCAGCAGCCCAAGACGGGTCTACTTCTCTGGGGCCAACGTCCTGACTTTC
TRBD1	TRBV28	TRBJ1-4	.	CASSQRGPGEKLFF	TGTGCCAGCAGTCAGAGGGGGCCCGGTGAAAAACTGTTTTTT
TRBD1	TRBV7-8	TRBJ2-7	few	CASSLASRDRGLEYSYEQYF	TGTGCCAGCAGCTTAGCGTCCCGGGACAGGGGGCTAGAATACTCCTACGAGCAGTACTTC
.	TRBV5-8	TRBJ2-2	.	CASSLALEAIGELFF	TGTGCCAGCAGCTTGGCCTTAGAGGCTATCGGGGAGCTGTTTTTT
.	TRBV5-4	TRBJ2-1	once	CASSLRGFYNEQFF	TGTGCCAGCAGCTTGAGGGGCTTCTACAATGAGCAGTTCTTC
.	TRBV6-5	TRBJ2-5	few	CASSGPAPKTQYF	TGTGCCAGCAGTGGCCCCGCTCCCAAGACCCAGTACTTC
.	TRBV7-9	TRBJ2-7	.	CASSYDTFSYEQYF	TGTGCCAGCAGCTATGACACGTTCTCCTACGAGCAGTACTTC
TRBD1	TRBV3-1	TRBJ1-4	.	CASSPQTGGDEKLFF	TGTGCCAGCAGCCCACAGACAGGGGGAGATGAAAAACTGTTTTTT
.	TRBV24-1	TRBJ2-3	few	CATRDGRAPDTQYF	TGTGCCACCAGGGACGGGAGAGCCCCAGATACGCAGTATTTT
.	TRBV7-3	TRBJ2-7	.	CASSSQGYNEQYF	TGTGCCAGCAGTTCACAGGGATACAATGAGCAGTACTTC